This T cell receptor (beta chain) is drawn from a study of blood T cell repertoires in COVID-19. The wider study: Collection of acute and convalescent COVID-19 samples took place in the United States, Italy and Spain.

Germline CDR1 and CDR2: SGHTA and FQGNSA. V dropped 4 bases and J dropped 6; count of bases not matched to a gene: 3. The CDR3 consists of 14 residues. Here immunoSEQ multiplex PCR was the method, and the copy in TCRdb shows in-frame clones only, minus some. The sample holds approximately 50,000 clones, 90% seen once. The sample taken for sequencing was peripheral blood. The TCR comes from a man aged 40-49 years with acute or convalescent COVID-19. The chain recombines TRBV7-2 with TRBJ1-6; 7 nucleotides line up with TRBD1. CDR3 in amino acids: CASSWDSVNSPLHF. The CDR3 DNA reads as TGTGCCAGCAGCTGGGACAGCGTTAATTCACCCCTCCACTTT.